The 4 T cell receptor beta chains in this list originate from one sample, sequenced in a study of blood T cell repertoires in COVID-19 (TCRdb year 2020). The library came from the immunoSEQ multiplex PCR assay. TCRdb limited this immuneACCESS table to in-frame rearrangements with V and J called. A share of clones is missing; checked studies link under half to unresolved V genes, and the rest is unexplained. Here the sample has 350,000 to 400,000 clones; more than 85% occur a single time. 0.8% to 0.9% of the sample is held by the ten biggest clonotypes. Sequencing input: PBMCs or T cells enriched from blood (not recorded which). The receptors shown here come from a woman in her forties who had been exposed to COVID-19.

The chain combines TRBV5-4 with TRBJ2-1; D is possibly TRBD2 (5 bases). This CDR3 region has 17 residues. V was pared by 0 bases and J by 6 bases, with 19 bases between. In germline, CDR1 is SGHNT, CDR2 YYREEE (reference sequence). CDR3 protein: CASSLDRAGLAANEQFF. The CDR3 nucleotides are TGTGCCAGCAGCTTGGACCGGGCGGGCCTCGCTGCCAATGAGCAGTTCTTC.

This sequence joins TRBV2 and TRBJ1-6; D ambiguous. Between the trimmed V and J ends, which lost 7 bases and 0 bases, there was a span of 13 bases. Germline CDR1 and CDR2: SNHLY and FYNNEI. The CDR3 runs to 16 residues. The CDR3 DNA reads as TGTGCCAGCAAATATCCCACGAGCTCCTATAATTCACCCCTCCACTTT. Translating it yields CASKYPTSSYNSPLHF.

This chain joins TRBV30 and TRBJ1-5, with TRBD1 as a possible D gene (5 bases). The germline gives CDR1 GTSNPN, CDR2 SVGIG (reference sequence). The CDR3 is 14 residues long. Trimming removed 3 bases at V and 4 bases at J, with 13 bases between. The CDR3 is CAWSQTAVNQPQHF. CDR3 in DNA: TGTGCCTGGAGCCAGACAGCAGTAAATCAGCCCCAGCATTTT. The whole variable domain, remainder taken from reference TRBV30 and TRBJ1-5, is SQTIHQWPATLVQPVGSPLSLECTVEGTSNPNLYWYRQAAGRGLQLLFYSVGIGQISSEVPQNLSASRPQDRQFILSSKKLLLSDSGFYLCAWSQTAVNQPQHFGDGTRLSIL.

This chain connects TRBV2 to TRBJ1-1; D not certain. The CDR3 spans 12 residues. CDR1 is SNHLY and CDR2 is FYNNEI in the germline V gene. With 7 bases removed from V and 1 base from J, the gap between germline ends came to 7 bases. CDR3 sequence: CASMGGNTEAFF. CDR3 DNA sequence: TGTGCCAGCATGGGAGGGAACACTGAAGCTTTCTTT.